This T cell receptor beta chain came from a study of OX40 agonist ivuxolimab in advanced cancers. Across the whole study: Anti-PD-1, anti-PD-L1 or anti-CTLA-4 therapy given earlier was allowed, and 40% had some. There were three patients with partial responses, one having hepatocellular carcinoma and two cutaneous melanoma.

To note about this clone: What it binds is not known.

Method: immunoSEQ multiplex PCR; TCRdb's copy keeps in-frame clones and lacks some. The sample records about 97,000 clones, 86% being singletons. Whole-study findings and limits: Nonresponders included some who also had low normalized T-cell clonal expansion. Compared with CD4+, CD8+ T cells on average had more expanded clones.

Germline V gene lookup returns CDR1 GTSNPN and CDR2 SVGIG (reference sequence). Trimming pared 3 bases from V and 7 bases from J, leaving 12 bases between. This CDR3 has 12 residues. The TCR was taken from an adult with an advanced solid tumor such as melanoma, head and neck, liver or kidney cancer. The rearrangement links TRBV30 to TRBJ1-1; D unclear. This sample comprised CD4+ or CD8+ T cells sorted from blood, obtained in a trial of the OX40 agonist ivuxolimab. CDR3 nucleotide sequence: TGTGCCTGGAGCCTGGACGGTGATGAAGCTTTCTTT. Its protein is CAWSLDGDEAFF.